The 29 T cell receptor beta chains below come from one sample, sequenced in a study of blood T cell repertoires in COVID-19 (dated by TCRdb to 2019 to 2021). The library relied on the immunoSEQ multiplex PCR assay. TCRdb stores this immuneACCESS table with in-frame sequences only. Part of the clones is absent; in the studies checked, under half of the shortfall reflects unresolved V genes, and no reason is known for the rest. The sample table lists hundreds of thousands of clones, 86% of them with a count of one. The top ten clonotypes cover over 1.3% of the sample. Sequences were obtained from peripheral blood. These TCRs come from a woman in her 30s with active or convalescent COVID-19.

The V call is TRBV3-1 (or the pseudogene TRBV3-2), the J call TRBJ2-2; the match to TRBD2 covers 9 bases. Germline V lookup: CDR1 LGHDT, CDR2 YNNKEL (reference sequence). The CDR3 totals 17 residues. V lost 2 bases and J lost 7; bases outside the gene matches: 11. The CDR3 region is CASSQLSSGNWIGELFF. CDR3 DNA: TGTGCCAGCAGCCAACTATCTAGCGGGAATTGGATCGGGGAGCTGTTTTTT.

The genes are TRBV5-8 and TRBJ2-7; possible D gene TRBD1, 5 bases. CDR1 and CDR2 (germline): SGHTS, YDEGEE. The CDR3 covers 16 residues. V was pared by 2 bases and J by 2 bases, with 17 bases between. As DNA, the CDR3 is TGTGCCAGCAGCTTCGTTGGGGCGGTTAGTCCCTACGAGCAGTACTTC. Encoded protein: CASSFVGAVSPYEQYF.

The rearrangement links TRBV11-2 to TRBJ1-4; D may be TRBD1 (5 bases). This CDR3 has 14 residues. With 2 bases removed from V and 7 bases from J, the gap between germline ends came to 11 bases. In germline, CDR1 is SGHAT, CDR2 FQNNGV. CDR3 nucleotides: TGTGCCAGCAGCTTAAGAAGGGGTGGTGAAAAACTGTTTTTT. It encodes CASSLRRGGEKLFF. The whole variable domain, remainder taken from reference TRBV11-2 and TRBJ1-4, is EAGVAQSPRYKIIEKRQSVAFWCNPISGHATLYWYQQILGQGPKLLIQFQNNGVVDDSQLPKDRFSAERLKGVDSTLKIQPAKLEDSAVYLCASSLRRGGEKLFFGSGTQLSVL.

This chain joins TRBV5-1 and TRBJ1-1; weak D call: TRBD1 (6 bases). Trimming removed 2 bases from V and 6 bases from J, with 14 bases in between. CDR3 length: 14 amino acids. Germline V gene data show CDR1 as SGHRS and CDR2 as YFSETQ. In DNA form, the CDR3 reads TGCGCCAGCAGCTTTTCAACAGGGCTACCTGAAGCTTTCTTT. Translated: CASSFSTGLPEAFF.

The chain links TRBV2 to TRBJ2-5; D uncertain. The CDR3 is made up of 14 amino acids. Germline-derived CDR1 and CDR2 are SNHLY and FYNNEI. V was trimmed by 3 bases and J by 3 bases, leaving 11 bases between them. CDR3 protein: CASSDGLEEETQYF. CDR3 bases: TGTGCCAGCAGTGATGGGCTGGAAGAAGAGACCCAGTACTTC.

The CDR3 DNA reads as TGCGCCAGCAGCCGGACTAGCGGGGGGGCCAATGAGCAGTACTTC. Translating it yields CASSRTSGGANEQYF. The rearrangement uses TRBV4-1 and TRBJ2-7; 15 bases align to TRBD2. The CDR3 is 15 amino acids. The trim removed 4 bases at V and 7 bases at J, leaving 5 bases unmatched. The V gene's germline CDR1 is MGHRA and CDR2 YSYEKL.

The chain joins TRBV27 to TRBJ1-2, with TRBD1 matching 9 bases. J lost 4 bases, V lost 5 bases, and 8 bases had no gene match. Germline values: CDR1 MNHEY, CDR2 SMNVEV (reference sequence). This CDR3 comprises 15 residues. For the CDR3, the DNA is TGTGCCAGCAGTCCCGGGACAGGGCCCTTCTATGGCTACACCTTC. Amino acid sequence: CASSPGTGPFYGYTF.

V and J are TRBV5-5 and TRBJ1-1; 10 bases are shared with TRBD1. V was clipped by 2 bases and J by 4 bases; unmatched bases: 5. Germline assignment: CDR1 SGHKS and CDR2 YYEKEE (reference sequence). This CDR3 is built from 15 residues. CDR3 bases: TGTGCCAGCAGCTTCCGACAGGGGGCTAGCACTGAAGCTTTCTTT. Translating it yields CASSFRQGASTEAFF.

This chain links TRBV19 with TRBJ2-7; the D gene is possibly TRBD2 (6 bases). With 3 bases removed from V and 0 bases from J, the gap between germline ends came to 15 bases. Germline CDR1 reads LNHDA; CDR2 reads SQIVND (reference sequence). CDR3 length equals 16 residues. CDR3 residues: CASSIFGGTSSYEQYF. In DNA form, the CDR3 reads TGTGCCAGTAGTATTTTCGGCGGGACGAGCTCCTACGAGCAGTACTTC.

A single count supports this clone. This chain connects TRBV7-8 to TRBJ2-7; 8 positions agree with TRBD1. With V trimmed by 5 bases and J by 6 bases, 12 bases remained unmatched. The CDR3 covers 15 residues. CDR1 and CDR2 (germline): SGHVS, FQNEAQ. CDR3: CASSPRTGLLLEQYF. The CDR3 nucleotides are TGTGCCAGCAGCCCGAGGACAGGGTTGCTTCTCGAGCAGTACTTC. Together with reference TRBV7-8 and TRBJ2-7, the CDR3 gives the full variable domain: GAGVSQSPRYKVAKRGQDVALRCDPISGHVSLFWYQQALGQGPEFLTYFQNEAQLDKSGLPSDRFFAERPEGSVSTLKIQRTQQEDSAVYLCASSPRTGLLLEQYFGPGTRLTVT.

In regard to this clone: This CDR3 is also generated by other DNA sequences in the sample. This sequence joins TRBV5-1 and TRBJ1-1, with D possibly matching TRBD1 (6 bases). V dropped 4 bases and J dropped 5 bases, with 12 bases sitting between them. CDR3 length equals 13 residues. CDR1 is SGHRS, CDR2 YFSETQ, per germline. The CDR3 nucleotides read TGCGCCAGCAGCCAACAGGGTGGGACTGAAGCTTTCTTT. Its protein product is CASSQQGGTEAFF.

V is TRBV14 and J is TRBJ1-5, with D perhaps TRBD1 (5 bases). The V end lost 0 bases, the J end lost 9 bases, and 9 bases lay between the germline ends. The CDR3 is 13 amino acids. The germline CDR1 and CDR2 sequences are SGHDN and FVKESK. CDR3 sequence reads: CASSQDWGGPQHF. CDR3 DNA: TGTGCCAGCAGCCAAGATTGGGGGGGGCCCCAGCATTTT.

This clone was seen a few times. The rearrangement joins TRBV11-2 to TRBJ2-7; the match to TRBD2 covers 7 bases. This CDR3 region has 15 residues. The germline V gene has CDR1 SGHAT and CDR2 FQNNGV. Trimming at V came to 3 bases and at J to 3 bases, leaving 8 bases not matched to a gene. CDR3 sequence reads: CASSLGGGSSYEQYF. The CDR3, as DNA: TGTGCCAGCAGCTTGGGTGGCGGGAGTAGCTACGAGCAGTACTTC.

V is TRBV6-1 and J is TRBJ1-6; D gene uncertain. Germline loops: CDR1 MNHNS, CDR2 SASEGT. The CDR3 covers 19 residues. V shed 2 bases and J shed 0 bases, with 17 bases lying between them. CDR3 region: CASSEMLGSSYSYNSPLHF. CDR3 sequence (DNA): TGTGCCAGCAGTGAAATGTTAGGGAGCAGCTACTCCTATAATTCACCCCTCCACTTT.

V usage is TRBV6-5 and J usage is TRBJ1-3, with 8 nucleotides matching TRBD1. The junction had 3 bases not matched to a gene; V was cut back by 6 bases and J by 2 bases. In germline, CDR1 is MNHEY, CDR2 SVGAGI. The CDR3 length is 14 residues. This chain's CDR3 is CASRATGAGNTIYF. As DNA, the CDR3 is TGTGCCAGCAGAGCGACAGGGGCTGGAAACACCATATATTTT.

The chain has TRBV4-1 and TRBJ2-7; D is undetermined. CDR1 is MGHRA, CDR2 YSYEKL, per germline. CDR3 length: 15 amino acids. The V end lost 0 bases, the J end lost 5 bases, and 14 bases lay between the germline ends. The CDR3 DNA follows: TGCGCCAGCAGCCAAGATTATCCCTTTCGAGACGAGCAGTACTTC. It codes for CASSQDYPFRDEQYF.

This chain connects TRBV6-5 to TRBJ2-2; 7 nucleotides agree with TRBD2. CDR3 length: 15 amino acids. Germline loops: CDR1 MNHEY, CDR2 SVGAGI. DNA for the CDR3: TGTGTCCCTCTAGCGGACAACAATTTTACCGGGGAGCTGTTTTTT. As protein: CVPLADNNFTGELFF.

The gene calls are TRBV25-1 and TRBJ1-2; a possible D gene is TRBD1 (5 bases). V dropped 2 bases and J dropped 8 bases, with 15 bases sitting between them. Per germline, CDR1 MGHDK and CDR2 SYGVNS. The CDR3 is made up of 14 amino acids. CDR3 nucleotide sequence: TGTGCCAGCAGTGAAGGGGAGGGGCTAGGCGGCTACACCTTC. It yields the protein CASSEGEGLGGYTF.

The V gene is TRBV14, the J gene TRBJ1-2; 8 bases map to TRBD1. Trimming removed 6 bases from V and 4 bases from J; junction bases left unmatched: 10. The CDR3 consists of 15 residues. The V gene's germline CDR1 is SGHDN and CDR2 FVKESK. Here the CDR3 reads CASSIEDRGGYGYTF. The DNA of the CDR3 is TGTGCCAGCAGTATCGAAGACAGGGGAGGCTATGGCTACACCTTC.

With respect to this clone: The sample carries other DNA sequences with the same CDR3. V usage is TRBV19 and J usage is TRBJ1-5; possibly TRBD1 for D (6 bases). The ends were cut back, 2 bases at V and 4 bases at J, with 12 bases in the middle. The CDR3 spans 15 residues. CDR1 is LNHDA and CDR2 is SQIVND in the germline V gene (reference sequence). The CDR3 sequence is CASSISRGGNQPQHF. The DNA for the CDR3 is TGTGCCAGTAGTATAAGCAGGGGCGGTAATCAGCCCCAGCATTTT. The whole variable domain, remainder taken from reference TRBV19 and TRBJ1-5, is DGGITQSPKYLFRKEGQNVTLSCEQNLNHDAMYWYRQDPGQGLRLIYYSQIVNDFQKGDIAEGYSVSREKKESFPLTVTSAQKNPTAFYLCASSISRGGNQPQHFGDGTRLSIL.

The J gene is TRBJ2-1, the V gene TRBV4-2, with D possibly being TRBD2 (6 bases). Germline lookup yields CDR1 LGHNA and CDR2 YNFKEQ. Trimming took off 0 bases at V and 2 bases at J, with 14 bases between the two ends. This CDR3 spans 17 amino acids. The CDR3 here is CASSQEGSGAPYNEQFF. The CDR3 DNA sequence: TGTGCCAGCAGCCAAGAAGGTAGCGGCGCTCCCTACAATGAGCAGTTCTTC.

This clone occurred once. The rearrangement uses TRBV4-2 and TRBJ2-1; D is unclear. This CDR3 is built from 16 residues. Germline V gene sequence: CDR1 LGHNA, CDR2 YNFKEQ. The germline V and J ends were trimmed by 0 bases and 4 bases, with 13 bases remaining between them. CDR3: CASSQDWAGKYNEQFF. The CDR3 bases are TGTGCCAGCAGCCAAGATTGGGCAGGAAAGTACAATGAGCAGTTCTTC.

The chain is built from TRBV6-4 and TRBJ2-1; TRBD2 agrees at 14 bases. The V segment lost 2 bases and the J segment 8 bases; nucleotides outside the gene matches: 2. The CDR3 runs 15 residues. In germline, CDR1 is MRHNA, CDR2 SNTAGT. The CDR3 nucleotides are TGTGCCAGCAGTGACGGGACTAGCGGGAGTGATGAGCAGTTCTTC. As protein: CASSDGTSGSDEQFF.

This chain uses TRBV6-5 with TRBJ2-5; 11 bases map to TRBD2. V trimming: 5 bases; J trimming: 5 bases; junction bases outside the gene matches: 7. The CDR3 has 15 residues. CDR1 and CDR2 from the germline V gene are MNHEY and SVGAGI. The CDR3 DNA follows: TGTGCCAGCAGTACCCCTAGCGGGGGGCGGGAGACCCAGTACTTC. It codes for CASSTPSGGRETQYF.

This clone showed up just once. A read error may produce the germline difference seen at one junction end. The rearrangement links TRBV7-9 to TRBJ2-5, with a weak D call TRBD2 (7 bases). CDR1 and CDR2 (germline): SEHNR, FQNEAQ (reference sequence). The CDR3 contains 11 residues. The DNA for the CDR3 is TGTGCCAGCAGCGGGCCGGGGGGCAGCAACTTC. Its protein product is CASSGPGGSNF.

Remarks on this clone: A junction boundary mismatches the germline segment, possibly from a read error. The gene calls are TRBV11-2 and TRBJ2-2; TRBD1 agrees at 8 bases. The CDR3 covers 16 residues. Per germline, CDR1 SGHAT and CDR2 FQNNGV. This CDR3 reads CANSLEDRAGTGELFF. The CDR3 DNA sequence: TGTGCCAACAGCTTAGAGGACAGGGCTGGGACCGGGGAGCTGTTTTTT.

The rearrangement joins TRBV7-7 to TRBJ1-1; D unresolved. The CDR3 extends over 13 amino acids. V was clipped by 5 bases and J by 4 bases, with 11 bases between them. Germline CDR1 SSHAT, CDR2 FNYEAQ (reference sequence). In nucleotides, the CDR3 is TGTGCCAGCAGCCGAGACATGGGCACTGAAGCTTTCTTT. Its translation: CASSRDMGTEAFF.

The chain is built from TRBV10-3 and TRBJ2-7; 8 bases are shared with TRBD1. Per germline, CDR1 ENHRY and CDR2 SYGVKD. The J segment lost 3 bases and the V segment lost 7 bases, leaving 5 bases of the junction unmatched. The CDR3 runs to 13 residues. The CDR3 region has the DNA TGTGCCATCACCGGACAGGGAGACTACGAGCAGTACTTC. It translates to CAITGQGDYEQYF.

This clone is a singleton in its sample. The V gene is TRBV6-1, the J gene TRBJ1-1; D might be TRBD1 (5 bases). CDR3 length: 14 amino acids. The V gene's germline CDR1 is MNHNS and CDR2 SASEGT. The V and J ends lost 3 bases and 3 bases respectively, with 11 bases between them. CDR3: CASSDGWGDTEAFF. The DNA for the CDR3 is TGTGCCAGCAGTGACGGATGGGGGGACACTGAAGCTTTCTTT.